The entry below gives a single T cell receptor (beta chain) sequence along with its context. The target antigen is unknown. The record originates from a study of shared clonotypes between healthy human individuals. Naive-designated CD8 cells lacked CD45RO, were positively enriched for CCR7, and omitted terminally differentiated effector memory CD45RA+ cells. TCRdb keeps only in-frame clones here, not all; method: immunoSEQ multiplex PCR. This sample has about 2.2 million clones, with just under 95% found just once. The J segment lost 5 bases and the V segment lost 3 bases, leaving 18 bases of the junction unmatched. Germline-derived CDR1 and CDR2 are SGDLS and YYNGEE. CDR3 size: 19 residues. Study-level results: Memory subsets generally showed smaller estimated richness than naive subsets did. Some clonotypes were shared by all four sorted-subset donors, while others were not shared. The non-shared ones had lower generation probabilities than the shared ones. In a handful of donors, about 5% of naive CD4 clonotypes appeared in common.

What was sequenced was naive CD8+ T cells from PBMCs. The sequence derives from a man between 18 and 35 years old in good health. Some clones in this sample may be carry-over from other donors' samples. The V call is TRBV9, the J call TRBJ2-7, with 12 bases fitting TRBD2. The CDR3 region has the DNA TGTGCCAGCAGCGCAATAGGACTAGCGGGGCCCGGGGGGTCTCACGAGCAGTACTTC. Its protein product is CASSAIGLAGPGGSHEQYF.